Below, 17 T cell receptor beta chains from the same sample are listed, as sequenced in a study of blood T cell repertoires in COVID-19. Sequenced by immunoSEQ multiplex PCR; TCRdb stores in-frame clones only, minus some. Of 250,000 to 350,000 clones listed, roughly 88% are singletons. Specimen: peripheral blood. Receptors were obtained from a man aged 18 to 30 with active or convalescent COVID-19.

V and J are TRBV4-2 and TRBJ2-2; TRBD1 agrees at 11 bases. Unmatched junction bases numbered 3, after V lost 4 bases and J lost 2 bases. CDR1 and CDR2 from the germline V gene are LGHNA and YNFKEQ. This CDR3 has 16 amino acids. The CDR3 loop is CASSLGTGGNTGELFF. CDR3 nucleotides: TGTGCCAGCAGCCTCGGGACAGGGGGAAACACCGGGGAGCTGTTTTTT.

The V gene is TRBV7-3, the J gene TRBJ2-1; 8 bases match TRBD2. The germline CDR1 and CDR2 sequences are SGHTA and FQGTGA. The CDR3 covers 17 residues. J was trimmed by 0 bases and V by 1 base; bases with no gene match: 5. CDR3 in amino acids: CASSLRASGLSYNEQFF. The CDR3, as DNA: TGTGCCAGCAGCTTAAGGGCTAGCGGGCTCTCCTACAATGAGCAGTTCTTC.

The chain couples TRBV2 to TRBJ1-3; 7 bases match TRBD1. The CDR3 has 16 amino acids. The V gene end was trimmed by 6 bases and the J gene end by 4 bases; junction bases not matched to a gene: 12. Germline values: CDR1 SNHLY, CDR2 FYNNEI. This chain's CDR3 is CASSGVLRGRGNTIYF. In nucleotides, the CDR3 is TGTGCCAGCAGCGGGGTGCTTAGGGGGCGAGGAAACACCATATATTTT.

The chain has TRBV27 and TRBJ1-1; TRBD1 agrees at 7 bases. CDR3 size: 14 residues. Germline CDR1 is MNHEY and CDR2 is SMNVEV (reference sequence). The ends lost 6 bases at V and 1 base at J; junction bases unmatched: 5. The CDR3 nucleotides read TGTGCCAGCAGGACACAGGGGAAGAACACTGAAGCTTTCTTT. Translated: CASRTQGKNTEAFF.

CDR3 in amino acids: CASRSPERGRTDTQYF. The CDR3 DNA reads TGTGCCAGCAGATCCCCCGAGCGGGGGCGCACAGATACGCAGTATTTT. This chain uses TRBV11-2 with TRBJ2-3; TRBD2 matches at 8 bases. CDR1 is SGHAT, CDR2 FQNNGV, per germline. V was pared by 6 bases and J by 1 base, with 9 bases of the junction left unmatched. The CDR3 length is 16 residues.

This clone was recorded only once. The chain carries TRBV7-3 and TRBJ1-1; D is possibly TRBD1 (5 bases). Germline V gene lookup returns CDR1 SGHTA and CDR2 FQGTGA. V shed 4 bases and J shed 4 bases, with 7 bases lying between them. The CDR3 runs 12 residues. Here the CDR3 reads CASSSQGTEAFF. The DNA of the CDR3 is TGTGCCAGCAGCTCTCAGGGCACTGAAGCTTTCTTT.

The chain links TRBV5-4 to TRBJ2-7; TRBD2 is a possible D gene (7 bases). This CDR3 region has 14 residues. The germline V gene has CDR1 SGHNT and CDR2 YYREEE (reference sequence). The V gene lost 1 base and the J gene lost 6 bases, with 14 bases spanning the gap. The CDR3 loop reads CASSLRGGQGEQYF. The DNA of the CDR3 is TGTGCCAGCAGCTTGAGGGGGGGCCAAGGCGAGCAGTACTTC.

Only one count was recorded for this clone. This sequence joins TRBV4-1 and TRBJ1-5, with 11 bases lining up with TRBD1. The CDR3 has 18 residues. Germline V gene lookup returns CDR1 MGHRA and CDR2 YSYEKL. V trimming: 3 bases; J trimming: 1 base; junction bases outside the gene matches: 8. The CDR3 sequence: CASSQLDRGRWSNQPQHF. The DNA of the CDR3 is TGCGCCAGCAGCCAGTTGGACAGGGGGCGTTGGAGCAATCAGCCCCAGCATTTT.

The chain couples TRBV29-1 to TRBJ1-1; D possibly corresponds to TRBD1 (6 bases). This CDR3 has 14 residues. Germline assignment: CDR1 SQVTM and CDR2 ANQGSEA. The germline V and J ends were trimmed by 6 bases and 5 bases, with 19 bases remaining between them. In nucleotides, the CDR3 is TGCAGCGTCCCGGGACACTCCGGGGGGACTGAAGCTTTCTTT. This translates into CSVPGHSGGTEAFF. The variable domain in full, with the rest retrieved from reference TRBV29-1 and TRBJ1-1, is SAVISQKPSRDICQRGTSLTIQCQVDSQVTMMFWYRQQPGQSLTLIATANQGSEATYESGFVIDKFPISRPNLTFSTLTVSNMSPEDSSIYLCSVPGHSGGTEAFFGQGTRLTVV.

The chain uses TRBV3-1 (or the pseudogene TRBV3-2) and TRBJ2-5, with TRBD1 matching 8 bases. In germline, CDR1 is LGHDT, CDR2 YNNKEL (reference sequence). With 5 bases clipped from V and 4 bases from J, the junction kept 6 bases outside the gene matches. The length of the CDR3 is 14 residues. The chain's CDR3 is CASSASGTGETQYF. The CDR3 region has the DNA TGTGCCAGCAGCGCATCCGGGACAGGAGAGACCCAGTACTTC.

The chain has TRBV6-5 and TRBJ2-7, with TRBD2 matching 9 bases. Germline V gene lookup returns CDR1 MNHEY and CDR2 SVGAGI. With V trimmed by 7 bases and J by 4 bases, 8 bases remained unmatched. The CDR3 length is 14 residues. DNA of the CDR3: TGTGCCAGCATTATTGGTCTAGCGGGGTACGAGCAGTACTTC. Its protein product is CASIIGLAGYEQYF.

The V and J genes are TRBV5-6 and TRBJ2-5; D might be TRBD2 (6 bases). Trimming left V 0 bases short and J 5 bases short, with 11 bases between. CDR3 length: 14 amino acids. The germline gives CDR1 SGHDT, CDR2 YYEEEE. The CDR3 DNA sequence: TGTGCCAGCAGCTTGGGATCGGGGGTTGAGACCCAGTACTTC. This encodes CASSLGSGVETQYF.

This rearrangement joins TRBV7-9 to TRBJ2-3; D perhaps matches TRBD1 (6 bases). The CDR3 extends over 15 amino acids. The germline CDR1 and CDR2 sequences are SEHNR and FQNEAQ (reference sequence). V shed 5 bases and J shed 2 bases, with 14 bases lying between them. The DNA for the CDR3 is TGTGCCAGCAGCCCCGGGACACTCGTCACAGATACGCAGTATTTT. It codes for CASSPGTLVTDTQYF.

The gene calls are TRBV24-1 and TRBJ1-2; TRBD1 might be the D (5 bases). In germline, CDR1 is KGHDR, CDR2 SFDVKD. The CDR3 spans 13 residues. V shed 3 bases and J shed 5 bases, with 9 bases lying between them. The CDR3 protein is CATSDRQFYGYTF. The CDR3 DNA reads as TGTGCCACCAGTGATAGACAGTTTTATGGCTACACCTTC.

The chain joins TRBV5-1 to TRBJ2-7; 8 bases agree with TRBD2. The CDR3 consists of 14 residues. The germline CDR1 and CDR2 sequences are SGHRS and YFSETQ. The trim removed 5 bases at V and 4 bases at J, leaving 8 bases unmatched. CDR3 region: CASRRPGLVYEQYF. CDR3 bases: TGCGCCAGCAGGAGACCGGGACTAGTGTACGAGCAGTACTTC.

V gene TRBV20-1 combines with J gene TRBJ1-2, with a tentative D call TRBD1 (6 bases). This CDR3 contains 10 residues. Germline V CDR1 and CDR2: DFQATT, SNEGSKA (reference sequence). V was shortened by 4 bases and J by 8 bases, with 8 bases between the two germline ends. CDR3 bases: TGCAGTGCTAAGGGGGAAGGCTACACCTTC. The encoded protein is CSAKGEGYTF.

J is TRBJ2-5 and V is TRBV19, with 7 bases matching TRBD2. V lost 5 bases and J lost 0; bases outside the gene matches: 3. The CDR3 is made up of 14 amino acids. Germline CDR1 reads LNHDA; CDR2 reads SQIVND (reference sequence). The CDR3 DNA is TGTGCCAGTAGTGCGGGGGTTCACCAAGAGACCCAGTACTTC. Its protein is CASSAGVHQETQYF.